A selection of T cell receptor beta chains follows, all from one sample in a study of blood T cell repertoires in COVID-19. Some clones are missing from TCRdb's copy, which holds only in-frame ones; the method was immunoSEQ multiplex PCR. This table has some 74,000 clones, 80% to 90% appearing once. Sequenced input: peripheral blood. The receptors were sampled from a woman of 80 years or more with active or convalescent COVID-19. Each CDR3 is given with its conserved first and last residue. Fields, in order: J gene, D gene, clone size, V gene, CDR3 DNA, CDR3 protein. D genes are given only for firm matches. A row's size may be missing; if present it is once, few, many or a size class.

TRBJ2-2,TRBD2,few,TRBV2,TGTGCCCCCACCCGGGCCGGGGGGGGAGGGGACACCGGGGAGCTGTTTTTT,CAPTRAGGGGDTGELFF
TRBJ1-1,TRBD1,NA,TRBV28,TGTGCCAGCAGTACTCCGGGACAGGGAAAATTGAACACTGAAGCTTTCTTT,CASSTPGQGKLNTEAFF
TRBJ2-3,NA,NA,TRBV6-5,TGTGCCAGCACAAGGGGCCCAGATACGCAGTATTTT,CASTRGPDTQYF
TRBJ2-1,TRBD2,NA,TRBV7-3,TGTGCCAGCAGCTTAAATTGGGGGACTAGCGGAGCCTACAGTGAGCAGTTCTTC,CASSLNWGTSGAYSEQFF
TRBJ1-3,NA,NA,TRBV5-8,TGTGCCAGCAGCTTGATGGAGGGTGGAAACACCATATATTTT,CASSLMEGGNTIYF
TRBJ2-7,NA,few,TRBV5-8,TGTGCCAGCAGCTTTGGCGGGGCCCGCTCCTACGAGCAGTACTTC,CASSFGGARSYEQYF
TRBJ2-2,NA,NA,TRBV7-2,TGTGCCAGCAGCCCACCCGGGGGGCGGTCCTCCGGGGAGCTGTTTTTT,CASSPPGGRSSGELFF
TRBJ2-1,NA,NA,TRBV27,TGTGCCAGCAAGGGTAGCGGTCGCAATGAGCAGTTCTTC,CASKGSGRNEQFF
TRBJ1-1,TRBD1,NA,TRBV10-2,TGCGCCAGCAGTGAGAACAGGGGCACTGAAGCTTTCTTT,CASSENRGTEAFF
TRBJ2-3,NA,NA,TRBV5-1,TGCGCCAGCAGCTTTAGTGTGGAGGAGTCAAGGATTGGTACGCAGTATTTT,CASSFSVEESRIGTQYF
TRBJ2-5,NA,once,TRBV30,TGTGCCTGGAGTCCCGGACAGTGGCCAATATGGACCCAGTACTTC,CAWSPGQWPIWTQYF
TRBJ2-3,NA,NA,TRBV6-2/TRBV6-3,TGTGCCAGCAACCCCAGTGGGGCGGCTAGCACAGATACGCAGTATTTT,CASNPSGAASTDTQYF
TRBJ1-1,TRBD1,NA,TRBV18,TGTGCCAGCTCATCAGGACAGGGGTTGAACACTGAAGCTTTCTTT,CASSSGQGLNTEAFF
TRBJ1-6,TRBD1,NA,TRBV7-9,TGTGCCAGCAGCCGAGGGACAGGTTTCTATAATTCACCCCTCCACTTT,CASSRGTGFYNSPLHF
TRBJ1-1,TRBD1,NA,TRBV5-5,TGTGCCAGCAGCTTGGCTGGGGCAGGGGGCCCGAACACTGAAGCTTTCTTT,CASSLAGAGGPNTEAFF
TRBJ2-5,TRBD1,NA,TRBV6-2/TRBV6-3,TGTGCCAGCAGTTACGGCGAGAAGGGGGCATTGGAGACCCAGTACTTC,CASSYGEKGALETQYF
TRBJ1-2,NA,NA,TRBV4-2,TGTGCCAGCAGCCAAGAATCCTCCTCAGGGGTCTATGGCTACACCTTC,CASSQESSSGVYGYTF
TRBJ1-5,NA,NA,TRBV2,TGTGCCAGCAGGATAACAGACAATCAGCCCCAGCATTTT,CASRITDNQPQHF
TRBJ1-2,NA,NA,TRBV11-3,TGTGCCAGCAGCTTAGCACACGGAGATGGCTACACCTTC,CASSLAHGDGYTF
TRBJ2-7,NA,NA,TRBV27,TGTGCCAGCAGTTTATACCCACTATCCCCCAACGAGCAGTACTTC,CASSLYPLSPNEQYF
TRBJ1-6,NA,NA,TRBV14,TGTGCCAGCAGCCAAGTGAGATCACCCCTCCACTTT,CASSQVRSPLHF
TRBJ2-2,TRBD2,NA,TRBV19,TGTGCCAGTATGGCGGGGGGGAACACCGGGGAGCTGTTTTTT,CASMAGGNTGELFF
TRBJ2-5,TRBD2,NA,TRBV3-1/TRBV3-2,TGTGCCAGCAGCCAAGCCCACCCATCCGGGACTAGCGGGGGGGCCGCAGAGACCCAGTACTTC,CASSQAHPSGTSGGAAETQYF
TRBJ1-1,NA,NA,TRBV30,TGTGCCTGGAGCGGAGGGCTAAGGCTGGTTACTGAAGCTTTCTTT,CAWSGGLRLVTEAFF
TRBJ2-7,NA,NA,TRBV25-1,TGTGCCAGCAGTGAAAGGGCAGGGAATCACAACGAGCAGTACTTC,CASSERAGNHNEQYF
TRBJ1-5,TRBD1,NA,TRBV7-8,TGTGCCAGCAGCTGGACAGGGGTGGATCAGCCCCAGCATTTT,CASSWTGVDQPQHF
TRBJ2-1,NA,once,TRBV5-3,TGTGCCAGAACAGACGGGAGAAACAATGAGCAGTTCTTC,CARTDGRNNEQFF
TRBJ2-7,NA,NA,TRBV21-1,TGTGCCAGCAGCGCCCGGGAGCAGTACTTC,CASSAREQYF
TRBJ2-3,NA,NA,TRBV11-2,TGTGCCAGCAGCTTCCGCAGGGGGGACACAGATACGCAGTATTTT,CASSFRRGDTDTQYF
TRBJ2-1,TRBD2,NA,TRBV7-6,TGTGCCAGCAGTCTTAGCGGGATACCCTACAATGAGCAGTTCTTC,CASSLSGIPYNEQFF
TRBJ2-7,TRBD1,NA,TRBV7-2,TGTGCCAGCAGCTCGGGACAGATCCCCTCCTACGAGCAGTACTTC,CASSSGQIPSYEQYF
TRBJ2-7,TRBD1,NA,TRBV19,TGTGCCAGTAGTAGGGACAGGGGGGTTTACGAGCAGTACTTC,CASSRDRGVYEQYF
TRBJ1-2,NA,NA,TRBV28,TGTGCCGGAGGAGGGTGGGAAATAGGCTACACCTTC,CAGGGWEIGYTF
TRBJ1-2,NA,few,TRBV7-9,TGTGCCAGCAGTGGGGGGGTTGCCTTTATACCTAACGGCTACACCTTC,CASSGGVAFIPNGYTF
TRBJ1-6,TRBD1,many,TRBV7-9,TGTGCCAGCAGCCAACAGGGGGTCAATTCACCCCTCCACTTT,CASSQQGVNSPLHF
TRBJ1-1,NA,NA,TRBV9,TGTGCCAGCAGCGTAGCCGGGAACACTGAAGCTTTCTTT,CASSVAGNTEAFF
TRBJ1-4,NA,NA,TRBV19,TGTGCCAGTAGTATTTCGTTAGGGAGTAATGAAAAACTGTTTTTT,CASSISLGSNEKLFF
TRBJ1-4,NA,NA,TRBV11-2,TGTGCCAGCAGCCCCGGGACTGTCTATGAAAAACTGTTTTTT,CASSPGTVYEKLFF
TRBJ1-6,NA,NA,TRBV2,TGTGCCAGCAGGCGGGACGGATTTAATTCACCCCTCCACTTT,CASRRDGFNSPLHF
TRBJ2-1,TRBD1,NA,TRBV5-6,TGTGCCAGCAGCTTTAAGAACAGGGGACATGAGCAGTTCTTC,CASSFKNRGHEQFF
TRBJ2-1,TRBD2,NA,TRBV3-1/TRBV3-2,TGTGCCAGCAGCCTTAGCGGGGGGGAGAATGAGCAGTTCTTC,CASSLSGGENEQFF
TRBJ2-1,NA,NA,TRBV24-1,TGTGCCACCAGTGAGGGCAGGGGCTATGCGGATGAGCAGTTCTTC,CATSEGRGYADEQFF
TRBJ1-5,NA,NA,TRBV19,TGTGCCAGTAAGGTCTGGGGAGGAAGCAATCAGCCCCAGCATTTT,CASKVWGGSNQPQHF
TRBJ1-2,NA,NA,TRBV7-2,TGTGCCAGCAGCTTAAGCTTCGGTAAAGAACATGGCTACACCTTC,CASSLSFGKEHGYTF
TRBJ2-7,TRBD1,few,TRBV19,TGTGCCAGTAGTGCCCGGGGGGACAGGGGCTACGAGCAGTACTTC,CASSARGDRGYEQYF
TRBJ2-7,TRBD2,NA,TRBV5-5,TGTGCCAGCAGCTTGCAGGGCGGGGGATTGGACGAGCAGTACTTC,CASSLQGGGLDEQYF
TRBJ2-7,NA,NA,TRBV6-2/TRBV6-3,TGTGCCAGCAGTTACTCCTTATCGTGGACGGACAACTACGAGCAGTACTTC,CASSYSLSWTDNYEQYF
TRBJ2-1,TRBD2,NA,TRBV7-6,TGTGCCAGCAGCCGACCCCCACTAGCGCCGGTCAATGAGCAGTTCTTC,CASSRPPLAPVNEQFF
TRBJ2-7,TRBD2,NA,TRBV4-1,TGCGCCAGCAGCCAAGGGGGAGGGTCTGGATGGTACGAGCAGTACTTC,CASSQGGGSGWYEQYF
TRBJ1-2,NA,NA,TRBV5-5,TGTGCCAGCAGCTTAGGACTTTATGGCTACACCTTC,CASSLGLYGYTF
TRBJ2-3,NA,NA,TRBV7-8,TGTGCCAGCAGCCCGAAGCTGTGGTCCGGACTCACCAAAACTAGCACAGATACGCAGTATTTT,CASSPKLWSGLTKTSTDTQYF
TRBJ2-3,TRBD1,NA,TRBV2,TGTGCCAGCAGCGATTACGGGACAGCGGATACGCAGTATTTT,CASSDYGTADTQYF
TRBJ2-1,TRBD2,few,TRBV9,TGTGCCAGCAGCGTAGGAAGACTAGCGGGACGGAATGAGCAGTTCTTC,CASSVGRLAGRNEQFF
TRBJ1-2,TRBD1,NA,TRBV2,TGTGCCAGCAGCGCCGCTACAGGGGTCTATGGCTACACCTTC,CASSAATGVYGYTF
TRBJ1-5,TRBD1,NA,TRBV29-1,TGCAGCGTTGTCGAGACAGGGGGAAATCAGCCCCAGCATTTT,CSVVETGGNQPQHF
TRBJ1-3,TRBD1,NA,TRBV4-1,TGCGCCAGCAGCCAAGTTGGACAGACAGGGGGAAACACCATATATTTT,CASSQVGQTGGNTIYF
TRBJ2-1,NA,NA,TRBV6-5,TGTGCCAGCAGTCCTTTTTTGCGGAACCCCAATGAGCAGTTCTTC,CASSPFLRNPNEQFF
TRBJ2-7,NA,once,TRBV4-1,TGCGCCAGCAGCCAAGACCCACAGGGCCCCTACGAGCAGTACTTC,CASSQDPQGPYEQYF
TRBJ2-3,NA,NA,TRBV7-7,TGTGCTAGCAGCTTTTCAGTAACCACAGATACGCAGTATTTT,CASSFSVTTDTQYF
TRBJ1-1,TRBD1,few,TRBV5-4,TGTGCCAGCAGCTTGCAGGGGGCGCGAATTGAAGCTTTCTTT,CASSLQGARIEAFF